This T cell receptor beta chain originates from a study of blood T cell repertoires in COVID-19. The wider study: Sites in the United States, Italy and Spain provided acute and convalescent COVID-19 samples. Nucleic acid was either cDNA or gDNA, and it came from T cells, B-cell-depleted T cells, or PBMCs.

In the original processing: The authors estimated nucleated cell counts from reference gene primer amplification. Assay used: immunoSEQ multiplex PCR; TCRdb lists only in-frame clones, some missing. The D gene and trimming were derived from the DNA, and the V and J assignments and clone size from that table. The sample includes approximately 63,000 clones, 65% to 80% of them seen just once. The J segment lost 3 bases and the V segment lost 6 bases, leaving 4 bases of the junction unmatched. This CDR3 is built from 13 residues. CDR1 and CDR2 from the germline V gene are LGHDT and YNNKEL (reference sequence).

The chain uses TRBV3-1 (or the pseudogene TRBV3-2) and TRBJ1-2; TRBD1 agrees at 7 bases. Sequenced input: peripheral blood. This receptor was identified in a woman aged 70-85 years with acute or convalescent COVID-19. The CDR3 DNA reads as TGTGCCAGCAGTCCCACAGGGGACTATGGCTACACCTTC. Protein: CASSPTGDYGYTF.